Below, one TCR beta chain is given with its context. Method: immunoSEQ multiplex PCR; TCRdb's copy keeps in-frame clones and lacks some. Seen here are around 200,000 clones, 88% observed once, and the top ten hold 1.5% to 2%. J was trimmed by 1 base and V by 0 bases; bases with no gene match: 2. The CDR3 consists of 17 residues. Germline V gives CDR1 MRHNA, CDR2 SNTAGT. The data derive from a study of blood T cell repertoires in COVID-19. Overall study context: The cDNA or gDNA used as material had been derived from T cells, B-cell-depleted T cells, or PBMCs.

The sequence was obtained from a man younger than 35 with active or convalescent COVID-19. The J gene is TRBJ2-3, the V gene TRBV6-4, with 12 bases matching TRBD2. Sequenced sample: peripheral blood. CDR3 in amino acids: CASSDSTSGSGTDTQYF. Here the CDR3 DNA reads TGTGCCAGCAGTGACTCGACTAGCGGGAGTGGCACAGATACGCAGTATTTT.